The clone carrying this TCR beta chain was observed a single time. The antigen is undetermined. Distinct nucleotide sequences in the sample also encode this CDR3. This entry belongs to a study of cytomegalovirus exposure and HLA in healthy donors. 60 Vbeta and 13 Jbeta primers were used in PCR. Libraries were prepared by immunoSEQ multiplex PCR; TCRdb keeps only in-frame clonotypes and omits some of them. Of nearly 200,000 clones in the sample, about 87% were seen once. Nominally healthy donors provided the samples, though records likely missed some immune exposures. In germline, CDR1 is SGHAT, CDR2 FQNNGV. V was pared by 0 bases and J by 0 bases, with 6 bases between. The CDR3 consists of 14 residues. Whole-study results and caveats: V- and J-gene trimming of TCR beta was linked (in a later analysis) to a missense DCLRE1C variant. HLA restriction was apparent for most CMV-associated TCR beta chains in a later analysis.

The V gene is TRBV11-2, the J gene TRBJ2-7; the D is unclear. The clonotype originates from a man aged 25-45 years in good health and CMV-seronegative. Sequenced input: PBMCs. The CDR3 spells CASSLEYSSYEQYF. The CDR3 DNA reads TGTGCCAGCAGCTTAGAGTACAGCTCCTACGAGCAGTACTTC.